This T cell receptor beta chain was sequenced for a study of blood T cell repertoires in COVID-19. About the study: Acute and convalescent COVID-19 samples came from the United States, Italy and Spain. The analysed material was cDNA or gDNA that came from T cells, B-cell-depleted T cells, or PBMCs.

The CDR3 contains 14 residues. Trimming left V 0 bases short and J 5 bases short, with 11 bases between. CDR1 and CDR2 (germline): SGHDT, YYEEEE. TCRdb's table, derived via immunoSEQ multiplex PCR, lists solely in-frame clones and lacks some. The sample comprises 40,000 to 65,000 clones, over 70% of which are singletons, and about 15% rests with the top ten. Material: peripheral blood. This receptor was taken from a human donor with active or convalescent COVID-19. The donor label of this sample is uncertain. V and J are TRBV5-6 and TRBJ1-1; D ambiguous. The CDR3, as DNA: TGTGCCAGCAGCTTGGCTAGTACCATGACTGAAGCTTTCTTT. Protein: CASSLASTMTEAFF.